This entry lists 27 T cell receptor beta chains sequenced from one sample in a study of T cells in Graves' hyperthyroidism and ophthalmopathy. TCR beta CDR3 regions were amplified from RNA transcripts. Carried out on the TCR CDR3, a first-round RT-PCR used the HTBI primer set. One entry per CDR3 protein results from TCRdb running MiXCR on the multiplex PCR reads. The table shows roughly 500,000 distinct CDR3 sequences, with 40% to 50% occurring only once. Sequenced material: peripheral blood or thyroid tissue (not recorded which). The receptors were sampled from an adult woman with Graves' disease, either hyperthyroidism or ophthalmopathy (not recorded which).

V and J are TRBV20-1 and TRBJ1-1; TRBD1 agrees at 10 bases. In germline, CDR1 is DFQATT, CDR2 SNEGSKA (reference sequence). With 6 bases clipped from V and 11 bases from J, the junction kept 6 bases outside the gene matches. The CDR3 is 11 amino acids. CDR3 amino acids: CSASGQGRAFF. As DNA, the CDR3 is TGCAGTGCGTCGGGACAGGGGCGCGCTTTCTTT.

The chain recombines TRBV29-1 with TRBJ1-1; D remains ambiguous. This CDR3 region has 11 residues. Deletions cut 8 bases from V and 1 base from J, with 8 bases between. Per germline, CDR1 SQVTM and CDR2 ANQGSEA. The CDR3 nucleotides are TGCAGCTTGGTAGCGAACACTGAAGCTTTCTTT. It is translated as CSLVANTEAFF.

The J gene is TRBJ1-5, the V gene TRBV20-1; no firm D call. The CDR3 covers 15 residues. Germline lookup yields CDR1 DFQATT and CDR2 SNEGSKA (reference sequence). V was clipped by 6 bases and J by 5 bases, with 20 bases between them. CDR3 amino acids: CSAKREMKLDQPQHF. The CDR3 region has the DNA TGCAGTGCGAAGCGGGAGATGAAACTTGATCAGCCCCAGCATTTT.

Notes on this clonotype: A much larger clone lies a single base off, so this may be a read error. The chain links TRBV7-9 to TRBJ2-2; D possibly corresponds to TRBD1 (6 bases). The CDR3 is 17 residues long. V was shortened by 5 bases and J by 0 bases, with 16 bases between the two germline ends. Germline values: CDR1 SEHNR, CDR2 FQNEAQ (reference sequence). The CDR3 DNA reads TGTGCCAGCAGCCGGAGCGCAGGGGCCACGAACACCGGGGAGCTGTTTTTT. Amino acid sequence: CASSRSAGATNTGELFF.

This clonotype was seen many times. This chain connects TRBV19 to TRBJ1-5, with a tentative D call TRBD1 (6 bases). Deletions cut 6 bases from V and 1 base from J, with 16 bases between. The CDR3 consists of 16 residues. Germline V lookup: CDR1 LNHDA, CDR2 SQIVND (reference sequence). This chain's CDR3 is CASRATGAGSNQPQHF. The DNA of the CDR3 is TGTGCCAGTAGGGCGACAGGAGCTGGCAGCAATCAGCCCCAGCATTTT.

This chain links TRBV13 with TRBJ1-6; D remains ambiguous. The CDR3 covers 14 residues. Germline V gene lookup returns CDR1 PRHDT and CDR2 FYEKMQ (reference sequence). Trimming left V 0 bases short and J 10 bases short, with 10 bases between. CDR3 loop: CASSLGSEGSPLHF. As DNA, the CDR3 is TGTGCCAGCAGCTTAGGTTCTGAGGGCTCACCCCTCCACTTT.

CDR3 protein: CASSLLPGGNRLSHEHF. The CDR3 region has the DNA TGTGCCAGCAGCTTATTGCCTGGGGGCAACAGACTCAGCCACGAGCATTTT. The V and J genes are TRBV7-3 and TRBJ1-5, with a tentative D call TRBD1 (6 bases). The CDR3 sequence is 17 residues long. Looked up from germline, CDR1 is SGHTA and CDR2 is FQGTGA. V lost 2 bases and J 14 bases, leaving 28 bases between the germline ends.

The chain carries TRBV28 and TRBJ1-3; tentatively, D is TRBD1 (5 bases). The CDR3 extends over 14 amino acids. Trimming cost V 9 bases and J 1 base, with 13 bases left between them. The germline V gene encodes CDR1 MDHEN and CDR2 SYDVKM. Here the CDR3 DNA reads TGTGCCAGTAGAGGGGAGGGTTCTGGAAACACCATATATTTT. Protein sequence: CASRGEGSGNTIYF.

Comments on this clonotype: A much larger clone sits a single nucleotide away, making a read error possible. The chain joins TRBV5-1 to TRBJ2-7; weak D call: TRBD1 (5 bases). Trimming left V 2 bases short and J 0 bases short, with 9 bases between. The CDR3 has 14 amino acids. CDR1 SGHRS and CDR2 YFSETQ come from the germline V gene. This chain's CDR3 is CASSLQDPSYEQYF. CDR3 sequence (DNA): TGCGCCAGCAGCTTACAGGATCCCTCCTACGAGCAGTACTTC.

The genes are TRBV2 and TRBJ2-5; unclear D gene. The germline V gene has CDR1 SNHLY and CDR2 FYNNEI. CDR3 length: 13 residues. V was pared by 5 bases and J by 5 bases, with 12 bases between. The CDR3 loop is CASSLSLGETQYF. The CDR3 DNA follows: TGTGCCAGCAGTCTTAGCCTAGGCGAGACCCAGTACTTC.

This clonotype was seen repeatedly, ten times or more. CDR3 protein: CASRVGMNTEAFF. The CDR3 bases are TGTGCCAGCAGGGTAGGGATGAACACTGAAGCTTTCTTT. The V gene is TRBV6-2 or TRBV6-3, the J gene TRBJ1-1; unclear D gene. The germline V gene encodes CDR1 MNHEY and CDR2 SVGEGT. This CDR3 region has 13 residues. The V end lost 6 bases, the J end lost 0 bases, and 8 bases lay between the germline ends.

The chain uses TRBV20-1 and TRBJ2-2; the D gene is possibly TRBD2 (6 bases). Germline V gene data show CDR1 as DFQATT and CDR2 as SNEGSKA (reference sequence). The CDR3 totals 14 residues. Trimming took 4 bases from V and 4 from J, leaving 13 bases between them. The CDR3 loop reads CSAMGLGGTGELFF. CDR3 nucleotides: TGCAGTGCTATGGGACTGGGGGGCACCGGGGAGCTGTTTTTT.

This rearrangement joins TRBV7-8 to TRBJ1-5; D not resolved. The V end was cut by 6 bases, the J end by 6 bases, with 21 bases between. The CDR3 extends over 16 amino acids. The germline V gene encodes CDR1 SGHVS and CDR2 FQNEAQ. CDR3 sequence: CASSYSIYVHTQPQHF. The CDR3 nucleotides are TGTGCCAGCAGTTACTCGATTTACGTCCACACTCAGCCCCAGCATTTT.

The chain recombines TRBV29-1 with TRBJ2-1, with D unresolved. Germline-derived CDR1 and CDR2 are SQVTM and ANQGSEA. The V gene lost 4 bases and the J gene lost 3 bases, with 13 bases spanning the gap. This CDR3 spans 14 amino acids. CDR3 in DNA: TGCAGCGTTGTACTGGGTGTGAGCTACAATGAGCAGTTCTTC. Its protein is CSVVLGVSYNEQFF.

This clonotype was observed a single time. The CDR3 protein is CSVEDLRDTEAFF. CDR3 nucleotides: TGCAGCGTTGAAGATTTACGGGACACTGAAGCTTTCTTT. The V gene is TRBV29-1, the J gene TRBJ1-1; D unclear. The CDR3 has 13 amino acids. CDR1 is SQVTM, CDR2 ANQGSEA, per germline. V was clipped by 0 bases and J by 3 bases, with 8 bases between them.

This clonotype came up many times. The rearrangement uses TRBV29-1 and TRBJ2-5; no reliable D call. Germline lookup yields CDR1 SQVTM and CDR2 ANQGSEA. V dropped 5 bases and J dropped 2 bases, with 3 bases sitting between them. The CDR3 length is 10 residues. CDR3: CSVYQETQYF. DNA of the CDR3: TGCAGCGTTTATCAAGAGACCCAGTACTTC.

This sequence joins TRBV6-1 and TRBJ1-2, with D possibly being TRBD1 (6 bases). Trimming cost V 1 base and J 7 bases, with 13 bases left between them. The germline V gene encodes CDR1 MNHNS and CDR2 SASEGT. CDR3 size: 14 residues. The CDR3 DNA reads as TGTGCCAGCAGTGAAGTCCAACAGGGATTTGGCTACACCTTC. Translation gives CASSEVQQGFGYTF.

The chain carries TRBV7-2 and TRBJ2-7; D is tentatively TRBD1 or TRBD2 (5 bases each). The CDR3 sequence is 14 residues long. In germline, CDR1 is SGHTA, CDR2 FQGNSA. V lost 6 bases and J 2 bases, leaving 14 bases between the germline ends. CDR3 residues: CASRGRWDAYEQYF. The CDR3 nucleotides are TGTGCCAGCAGGGGCCGGTGGGACGCCTACGAGCAGTACTTC.

The sample holds one count of this clonotype. V usage is TRBV6-2 or TRBV6-3 and J usage is TRBJ1-1; D is undetermined. The CDR3 covers 16 residues. CDR1 MNHEY and CDR2 SVGEGT come from the germline V gene. Trimming took off 10 bases at V and 0 bases at J, with 21 bases between the two ends. As DNA, the CDR3 is TGTGCCACCTCGGGCGGGCAAGGGTGGATGAACACTGAAGCTTTCTTT. Encoded protein: CATSGGQGWMNTEAFF.

V and J are TRBV29-1 and TRBJ2-7; 8 bases are shared with TRBD1. Trimming took 8 bases from V and 2 from J; bases not matched to a gene: 5. The length of the CDR3 is 12 residues. CDR1 is SQVTM and CDR2 is ANQGSEA in the germline V gene. This CDR3 reads CSPDRGPYEQYF. As DNA, the CDR3 is TGCAGCCCCGACAGGGGCCCCTACGAGCAGTACTTC.

Turning to this clonotype: The conserved phenylalanine or tryptophan is not found at the CDR3 terminus, so this likely reflects a read error. The chain has TRBV7-9 and TRBJ1-2, with TRBD1 as a possible D gene (6 bases). Germline CDR1 reads SEHNR; CDR2 reads FQNEAQ (reference sequence). Trimming pared 3 bases from V and 7 bases from J, leaving 12 bases between. CDR3 length: 13 amino acids. The CDR3 nucleotides read TGTGCCAGCAGCTTCGGGGGGGCAATTGGCTACACCCTC. Protein sequence: CASSFGGAIGYTL.

The chain uses TRBV2 and TRBJ2-7; D remains unclear. CDR1 SNHLY and CDR2 FYNNEI come from the germline V gene. This CDR3 spans 13 amino acids. The V gene lost 5 bases and the J gene lost 3 bases, with 11 bases spanning the gap. Written as DNA, the CDR3 is TGTGCCAGCAGTCTTAACAGAAACTACGAGCAGTACTTC. Protein: CASSLNRNYEQYF.

Only one count was recorded for this clonotype. This chain joins TRBV5-6 and TRBJ2-7, with 9 positions matching TRBD1. There are 14 residues in the CDR3. Trimming removed 4 bases from V and 6 bases from J; junction bases left unmatched: 8. The germline gives CDR1 SGHDT, CDR2 YYEEEE. CDR3: CASSRTRTGVEQYF. The CDR3 DNA is TGTGCCAGCAGCCGAACCCGGACAGGGGTCGAGCAGTACTTC.

V is TRBV25-1 and J is TRBJ2-3; 11 bases agree with TRBD1. The CDR3 is 16 amino acids. V shed 3 bases, J shed 2 bases, and the junction held 4 bases outside the gene matches. Germline V CDR1 and CDR2: MGHDK, SYGVNS. For the CDR3, the DNA is TGTGCCAGCAGTGAGCCGGGACAGGGGGTCACAGATACGCAGTATTTT. This translates into CASSEPGQGVTDTQYF.

With regard to this clonotype: Possible read error: a much larger clone is one base away. This sequence joins TRBV6-6 and TRBJ2-2, with TRBD1 as a possible D gene (5 bases). Germline loops: CDR1 MNHNY, CDR2 SVGAGI (reference sequence). The CDR3 extends over 13 amino acids. The V end lost 6 bases, the J end lost 4 bases, and 9 bases lay between the germline ends. The CDR3 protein is CASSRQFTGELFF. The CDR3 coding sequence is TGTGCCAGCAGCCGACAGTTCACCGGGGAGCTGTTTTTT.

This clonotype has a handful of counts. The CDR3 loop is CASSRLAVERTQYF. The CDR3 nucleotides read TGTGCCAGCAGCCGACTAGCGGTCGAAAGGACCCAGTACTTC. The V call is TRBV7-9, the J call TRBJ2-5; 9 bases agree with TRBD2. V was pared by 5 bases and J by 7 bases, with 8 bases of the junction left unmatched. From germline, CDR1 is SEHNR and CDR2 FQNEAQ (reference sequence). CDR3 length: 14 residues.

This clonotype was recorded at least ten times. J is TRBJ1-1 and V is TRBV20-1; 8 nucleotides line up with TRBD1. CDR1 and CDR2 (germline): DFQATT, SNEGSKA (reference sequence). J was trimmed by 9 bases and V by 6 bases; bases with no gene match: 21. This CDR3 is built from 16 residues. CDR3 bases: TGCAGTGCAAAGTTGGGACAGGAACAAAGGGGGACTAAAGCTTTCTTT. This translates into CSAKLGQEQRGTKAFF.